This entry is about one T cell receptor (beta chain). RNA transcripts yielded amplified TCR beta CDR3 regions. RT-PCR in the first round used HTBI primers; a second-round multiplex PCR followed. Via MiXCR, TCRdb re-called the multiplex PCR reads, giving one row per CDR3 protein. The sample gives 200,000 to 250,000 distinct CDR3 sequences, around a fifth of which show up once; roughly 40% is in the top ten. This sample was included in a study of Graves' ophthalmopathy and Graves' hyperthyroidism. PBMCs had their origin in fresh peripheral blood (approximately 9.9 ml). The CDR3 sequence is 15 residues long. Per germline, CDR1 SGHRS and CDR2 YFSETQ. Unmatched junction bases numbered 9, after V lost 1 base and J lost 6 bases.

The J gene is TRBJ2-7, the V gene TRBV5-1; 8 bases align to TRBD1. Specimen: peripheral blood. The receptor's source is a woman in her forties or fifties with Graves' ophthalmopathy. CDR3 DNA: TGCGCCAGCAGCTTGTCGACAGGGGTTAATCGCGAGCAGTACTTC. Translation gives CASSLSTGVNREQYF.